This T cell receptor (beta chain) derives from a study of cytomegalovirus exposure and HLA in healthy donors. Primers included in the PCR were 60 Vbeta and 13 Jbeta primers. Measured with immunoSEQ multiplex PCR; TCRdb has only the in-frame clones, and not every one. The top ten hold about 5.5% of the sample, which has 130,000 or so clones, roughly 8.3% seen once. Regarding this clone: Its antigen is as yet unknown.

Whole-study findings and limits: A later analysis showed TCR association rates differing by HLA locus, peaking at DRB1 and lowest at HLA-C. Researchers reported in a later analysis that a missense DCLRE1C variant was tied to TCR beta V- and J-gene trimming. Most TCR sequences showed up rarely, but some public TCRs showed up in many donors.

This CDR3 comprises 14 residues. V lost 8 bases to trimming and J lost 4 bases, with 15 bases between them. Germline V gene lookup returns CDR1 SGHRS and CDR2 YFSETQ. The chain has TRBV5-1 and TRBJ2-2; tentative D call: TRBD1 (5 bases). The sequence was obtained from a man between 40 and 49 years old in good health and CMV-seronegative. The material sequenced was PBMCs. The CDR3 nucleotides read TGCGCCAGTTTTCCCCAGGGTCCCACCGGGGAGCTGTTTTTT. Protein: CASFPQGPTGELFF.